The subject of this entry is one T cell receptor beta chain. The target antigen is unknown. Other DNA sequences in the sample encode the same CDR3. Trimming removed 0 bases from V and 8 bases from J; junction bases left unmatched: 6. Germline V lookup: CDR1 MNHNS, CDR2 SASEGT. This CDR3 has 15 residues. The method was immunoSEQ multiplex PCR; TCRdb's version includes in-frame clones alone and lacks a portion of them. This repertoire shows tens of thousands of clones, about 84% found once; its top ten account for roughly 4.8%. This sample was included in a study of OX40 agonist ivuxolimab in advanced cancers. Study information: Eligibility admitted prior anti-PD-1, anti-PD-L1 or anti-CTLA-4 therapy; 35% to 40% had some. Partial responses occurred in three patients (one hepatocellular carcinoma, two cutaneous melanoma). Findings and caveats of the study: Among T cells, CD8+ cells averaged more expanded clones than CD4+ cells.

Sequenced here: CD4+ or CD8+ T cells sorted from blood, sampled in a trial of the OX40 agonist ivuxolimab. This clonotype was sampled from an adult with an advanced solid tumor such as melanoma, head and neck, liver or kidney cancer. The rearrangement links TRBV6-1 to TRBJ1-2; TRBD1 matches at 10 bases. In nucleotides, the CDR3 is TGTGCCAGCAGTGAAGCGACAGGGGGCGGGGGGGGCTACACCTTC. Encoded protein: CASSEATGGGGGYTF.